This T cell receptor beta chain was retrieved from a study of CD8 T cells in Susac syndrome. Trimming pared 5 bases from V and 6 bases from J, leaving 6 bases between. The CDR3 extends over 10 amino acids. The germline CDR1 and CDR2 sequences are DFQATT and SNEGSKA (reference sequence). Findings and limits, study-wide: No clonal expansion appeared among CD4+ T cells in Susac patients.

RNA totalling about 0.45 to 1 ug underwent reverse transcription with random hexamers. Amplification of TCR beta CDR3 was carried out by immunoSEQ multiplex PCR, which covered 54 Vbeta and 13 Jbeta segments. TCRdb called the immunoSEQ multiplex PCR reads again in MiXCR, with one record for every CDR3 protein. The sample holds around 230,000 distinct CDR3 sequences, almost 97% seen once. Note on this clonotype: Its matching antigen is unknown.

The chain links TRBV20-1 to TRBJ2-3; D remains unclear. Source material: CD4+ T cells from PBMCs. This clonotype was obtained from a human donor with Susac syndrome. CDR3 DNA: TGCAGTGCTTTTTGGGATACGCAGTATTTT. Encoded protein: CSAFWDTQYF.